This T cell receptor beta chain emerged from a study of human CD8 memory T cell subsets. TCR beta was sequenced from UMI-tagged 5' RACE libraries. TCRdb reanalyzed the 5' RACE reads and collapses them to one entry per CDR3 protein, without DNA. Recorded for this sample: under 5,000 distinct CDR3 sequences. There are 18 residues in the CDR3. The V gene's germline CDR1 is DFQATT and CDR2 SNEGSKA (reference sequence). The specimen was CD8+ effector memory T cells (TEM) sorted from PBMCs. The subset: effector memory CD8 T cells, CCR7- CD45RO+ CD95+. This receptor was identified in a human donor in good health. J is TRBJ2-1 and V is TRBV20-1; with no DNA, the TCRdb D assignment of TRBD2 cannot be verified. CDR3 amino acids: CSARDGAGGASDVSEQFF.